The 21 T cell receptor beta chains in this list originate from one sample, sequenced in a study of blood T cell repertoires in COVID-19. Libraries were prepared by immunoSEQ multiplex PCR; TCRdb keeps only in-frame clonotypes and omits some of them. The table includes some 320,000 clones, under 90% detected once. Sequences were obtained from PBMCs or T cells enriched from blood (not recorded which). The receptor set was obtained from a woman aged 50 to 60 who had been exposed to COVID-19.

The chain couples TRBV2 to TRBJ2-7; possibly TRBD1 for D (5 bases). CDR3 size: 13 residues. Deletions cut 7 bases from V and 8 bases from J, with 18 bases between. Germline CDR1 is SNHLY and CDR2 is FYNNEI. The CDR3 spells CASISGQAFQQYF. In nucleotides, the CDR3 is TGTGCCAGCATATCTGGACAAGCTTTTCAGCAGTACTTC.

This clone appeared once. This sequence joins TRBV2 and TRBJ2-1, with 9 bases lining up with TRBD2. The trim removed 5 bases at V and 4 bases at J, leaving 6 bases unmatched. This CDR3 is built from 15 residues. Germline V gene data show CDR1 as SNHLY and CDR2 as FYNNEI. The CDR3 reads CASSPNSGGYNEQFF. CDR3 sequence (DNA): TGTGCCAGCAGTCCCAATAGCGGGGGATACAATGAGCAGTTCTTC. The variable domain in full, completed from reference TRBV2 and TRBJ2-1, reads EPEVTQTPSHQVTQMGQEVILRCVPISNHLYFYWYRQILGQKVEFLVSFYNNEISEKSEIFDDQFSVERPDGSNFTLKIRSTKLEDSAMYFCASSPNSGGYNEQFFGPGTRLTVL.

The rearrangement uses TRBV7-9 and TRBJ1-4; 10 nucleotides line up with TRBD1. V shed 3 bases, J shed 8 bases, and the junction held 15 bases outside the gene matches. The germline CDR1 and CDR2 sequences are SEHNR and FQNEAQ (reference sequence). This CDR3 is 18 amino acids long. The CDR3, as DNA: TGTGCCAGCAGCTTCCCCTATGACAGGGGGCCGGTAGGAGAAAAACTGTTTTTT. This encodes CASSFPYDRGPVGEKLFF.

This clone was detected once. The J gene is TRBJ2-5, the V gene TRBV5-1; 12 bases align to TRBD1. Losses at the gene ends were 3 bases for V and 5 bases for J; bases not matched to a gene: 8. CDR3 size: 16 residues. Germline CDR1 is SGHRS and CDR2 is YFSETQ. The CDR3 DNA is TGCGCCAGCAGCTCCGAAGGGACAGGGGGCAGGGAGACCCAGTACTTC. Translating gives CASSSEGTGGRETQYF. Using reference TRBV5-1 and TRBJ2-5 for the parts outside the CDR3, the full variable domain is KAGVTQTPRYLIKTRGQQVTLSCSPISGHRSVSWYQQTPGQGLQFLFEYFSETQRNKGNFPGRFSGRQFSNSRSEMNVSTLELGDSALYLCASSSEGTGGRETQYFGPGTRLLVL.

In DNA, the CDR3 is TGTGCCAGCACCCGACAGGGGGGGCAGTTCTTC. Amino acids: CASTRQGGQFF. The chain links TRBV2 to TRBJ2-1; 9 bases line up with TRBD1. The germline gives CDR1 SNHLY, CDR2 FYNNEI. This CDR3 comprises 11 residues. Trimming took 7 bases from V and 12 from J; bases not matched to a gene: 4.

The CDR3 sequence is CASSLAGQGGLSYNEQFF. Written as DNA, the CDR3 is TGCGCCAGCAGCTTGGCGGGACAGGGGGGTTTGTCCTACAATGAGCAGTTCTTC. This chain connects TRBV5-1 to TRBJ2-1; the match to TRBD1 covers 11 bases. The J segment lost 1 base and the V segment lost 0 bases, leaving 6 bases of the junction unmatched. Germline assignment: CDR1 SGHRS and CDR2 YFSETQ. The CDR3 is 18 residues long.

The V and J genes are TRBV30 and TRBJ1-5, with 9 bases fitting TRBD1. V dropped 3 bases and J dropped 5; count of bases not matched to a gene: 5. This CDR3 has 14 residues. Germline CDR1 is GTSNPN and CDR2 is SVGIG (reference sequence). The CDR3 DNA is TGTGCCTGGAGCACCGGGACAGGGTATCAGCCCCAGCATTTT. Translation: CAWSTGTGYQPQHF. The variable domain in full, with the rest retrieved from reference TRBV30 and TRBJ1-5, is SQTIHQWPATLVQPVGSPLSLECTVEGTSNPNLYWYRQAAGRGLQLLFYSVGIGQISSEVPQNLSASRPQDRQFILSSKKLLLSDSGFYLCAWSTGTGYQPQHFGDGTRLSIL.

The chain recombines TRBV3-1 (or the pseudogene TRBV3-2) with TRBJ1-3, with 7 positions matching TRBD1. Germline trimming cut 5 bases from V and 3 bases from J; bases unmatched to any gene: 7. Germline V gene data show CDR1 as LGHDT and CDR2 as YNNKEL (reference sequence). The length of the CDR3 is 15 residues. The CDR3 nucleotides read TGTGCCAGCAGCTCTCGGGACAGATTTGGAAACACCATATATTTT. Protein product: CASSSRDRFGNTIYF.

The chain couples TRBV4-2 to TRBJ1-1, with D possibly TRBD1 on 6 matching bases. V shed 2 bases and J shed 5 bases, with 15 bases lying between them. There are 15 residues in the CDR3. Germline values: CDR1 LGHNA, CDR2 YNFKEQ. CDR3 DNA sequence: TGTGCCAGCAGCCAATATGAAGTAAGGGGGACTGAAGCTTTCTTT. Its protein product is CASSQYEVRGTEAFF.

The chain joins TRBV30 to TRBJ2-7, with 7 positions matching TRBD2. CDR3 length: 12 amino acids. The V gene end was trimmed by 3 bases and the J gene end by 6 bases; junction bases not matched to a gene: 5. CDR1 is GTSNPN and CDR2 is SVGIG in the germline V gene (reference sequence). CDR3 region: CAWSFSGGEQYF. In nucleotides, the CDR3 is TGTGCCTGGAGCTTCTCGGGGGGCGAGCAGTACTTC.

J is TRBJ2-3 and V is TRBV5-6; 7 bases match TRBD2. The CDR3 is made up of 15 amino acids. Germline CDR1 reads SGHDT; CDR2 reads YYEEEE. The ends lost 1 base at V and 5 bases at J; junction bases unmatched: 7. CDR3 loop: CASSLSGGGLDTQYF. For the CDR3, the DNA is TGTGCCAGCAGCTTGTCCGGCGGGGGTTTAGATACGCAGTATTTT.

This clone occurred once. The chain joins TRBV5-4 to TRBJ2-7; a possible D gene is TRBD1 (5 bases). The ends were cut back, 0 bases at V and 6 bases at J, with 16 bases in the middle. CDR3 length: 15 amino acids. Looked up from germline, CDR1 is SGHNT and CDR2 is YYREEE (reference sequence). The CDR3 sequence: CASSLDRQPRGEQYF. Written as DNA, the CDR3 is TGTGCCAGCAGCTTGGATCGGCAGCCAAGGGGCGAGCAGTACTTC.

The chain joins TRBV6-5 to TRBJ1-5, with a tentative D call TRBD1 (6 bases). The length of the CDR3 is 13 residues. With 6 bases removed from V and 7 bases from J, the gap between germline ends came to 13 bases. Germline values: CDR1 MNHEY, CDR2 SVGAGI. CDR3 amino acids: CASRLGGGQPQHF. CDR3 sequence (DNA): TGTGCCAGCAGATTGGGCGGGGGCCAGCCCCAGCATTTT.

The chain couples TRBV4-2 to TRBJ2-5, with 15 bases matching TRBD2. Looked up from germline, CDR1 is LGHNA and CDR2 is YNFKEQ. J lost 0 bases, V lost 1 base, and 12 bases had no gene match. This CDR3 is 21 amino acids long. Here the CDR3 reads CASSQVGSGTSGGRHQETQYF. CDR3 sequence (DNA): TGTGCCAGCAGCCAAGTTGGATCCGGGACTAGCGGGGGGCGCCACCAAGAGACCCAGTACTTC.

This rearrangement joins TRBV28 to TRBJ1-2; D unresolved. V was trimmed by 4 bases and J by 0 bases, leaving 12 bases between them. Germline-derived CDR1 and CDR2 are MDHEN and SYDVKM. This CDR3 has 15 residues. DNA of the CDR3: TGTGCCAGCAGTTCGACGAGGGCCCCTAACTATGGCTACACCTTC. This translates into CASSSTRAPNYGYTF.

V is TRBV4-1 and J is TRBJ1-1; D not resolved. V gave up 3 bases and J gave up 6 bases, with 20 bases separating them. Germline assignment: CDR1 MGHRA and CDR2 YSYEKL. The CDR3 consists of 16 residues. Here the CDR3 reads CASSQEKVAGISEAFF. In nucleotides, the CDR3 is TGCGCCAGCAGCCAGGAAAAAGTTGCGGGTATATCTGAAGCTTTCTTT.

The V and J genes are TRBV5-4 and TRBJ2-1; D may be TRBD2 (5 bases). Germline-derived CDR1 and CDR2 are SGHNT and YYREEE (reference sequence). V was trimmed by 4 bases and J by 4 bases, leaving 9 bases between them. This CDR3 has 13 residues. The CDR3 loop is CASSMRAYNEQFF. The CDR3 bases are TGTGCCAGCAGCATGAGGGCGTACAATGAGCAGTTCTTC.

This chain links TRBV4-2 with TRBJ1-1; 10 nucleotides line up with TRBD1. The CDR3 runs to 17 residues. V trimming: 4 bases; J trimming: 3 bases; junction bases outside the gene matches: 11. The germline V gene encodes CDR1 LGHNA and CDR2 YNFKEQ. In nucleotides, the CDR3 is TGTGCCAGCAGCCTAAACGGTTTCGGGACAGGGGACACTGAAGCTTTCTTT. This gives the protein CASSLNGFGTGDTEAFF.

Concerning this clone itself: Additional DNA sequences in this sample encode the identical CDR3. The chain is built from TRBV5-1 and TRBJ1-2, with 8 nucleotides matching TRBD1. After removal of 0 bases from V and 2 bases from J, the junction contained 3 bases not matched to a gene. The V gene's germline CDR1 is SGHRS and CDR2 YFSETQ. The CDR3 has 15 amino acids. The CDR3 here is CASSLEGQGNYGYTF. CDR3 DNA sequence: TGCGCCAGCAGCTTGGAAGGACAGGGAAACTATGGCTACACCTTC. The whole variable domain, remainder taken from reference TRBV5-1 and TRBJ1-2, is KAGVTQTPRYLIKTRGQQVTLSCSPISGHRSVSWYQQTPGQGLQFLFEYFSETQRNKGNFPGRFSGRQFSNSRSEMNVSTLELGDSALYLCASSLEGQGNYGYTFGSGTRLTVV.

This rearrangement joins TRBV28 to TRBJ1-5, with TRBD1 as a possible D gene (5 bases). The length of the CDR3 is 15 residues. Trimming stripped 6 bases from V and 0 bases from J, with 12 bases between. Germline CDR1 is MDHEN and CDR2 is SYDVKM. CDR3 sequence: CASSRQSYSNQPQHF. CDR3 sequence (DNA): TGTGCCAGCAGCCGACAGTCCTATAGCAATCAGCCCCAGCATTTT. Full variable domain (missing parts from reference TRBV28 and TRBJ1-5): DVKVTQSSRYLVKRTGEKVFLECVQDMDHENMFWYRQDPGLGLRLIYFSYDVKMKEKGDIPEGYSVSREKKERFSLILESASTNQTSMYLCASSRQSYSNQPQHFGDGTRLSIL.

V usage is TRBV7-9 and J usage is TRBJ1-2, with no clear D. V was clipped by 0 bases and J by 5 bases, with 4 bases between them. CDR1 SEHNR and CDR2 FQNEAQ come from the germline V gene (reference sequence). The CDR3 loop spans 12 amino acids. CDR3 coding DNA: TGTGCCAGCAGCTTAGCTTCGTATGGCTACACCTTC. This codes for CASSLASYGYTF.